This entry lists 21 T cell receptor beta chains sequenced from one sample in a study of CD8 T cells in Susac syndrome. Roughly 0.45 to 1 ug RNA was reverse transcribed with random hexamers. From the immunoSEQ multiplex PCR reads, TCRdb called clonotypes with MiXCR, one entry per CDR3 protein. The data contain about 430,000 distinct CDR3 sequences, around 83% of them singletons. Sample: CD8+ T cells from PBMCs. The receptors were gathered from a human donor with multiple sclerosis.

The V gene is TRBV30, the J gene TRBJ2-1; unclear D gene. The CDR3 contains 11 residues. The germline V and J ends were trimmed by 4 bases and 12 bases, with 13 bases remaining between them. Germline CDR1 and CDR2: GTSNPN and SVGIG (reference sequence). The CDR3 coding sequence is TGTGCCTGGATAGTCCCACGAGGGCAGTTCTTC. Encoded protein: CAWIVPRGQFF.

The rearrangement uses TRBV28 and TRBJ2-1; no reliable D call. The CDR3 is 11 amino acids. Trimming stripped 4 bases from V and 10 bases from J, with 8 bases between. Germline lookup yields CDR1 MDHEN and CDR2 SYDVKM. CDR3 amino acids: CASSSIHEQFF. CDR3 in DNA: TGTGCCAGCAGTTCAATACACGAGCAGTTCTTC.

The DNA of the CDR3 is TGCAGCGTTGTAGAGGGAGGCGGGTATCAGCCCCAGCATTTT. Amino acids: CSVVEGGGYQPQHF. This chain links TRBV29-1 with TRBJ1-5; no clear D. The germline V gene has CDR1 SQVTM and CDR2 ANQGSEA. The length of the CDR3 is 14 residues. V shed 4 bases and J shed 5 bases, with 15 bases lying between them.

The chain combines TRBV5-1 with TRBJ2-5; D not certain. The V end lost 2 bases, the J end lost 1 base, and 9 bases lay between the germline ends. From germline, CDR1 is SGHRS and CDR2 YFSETQ. The CDR3 extends over 14 amino acids. CDR3 nucleotide sequence: TGCGCCAGCAGCTTAAGGCAGGCCCAAGAGACCCAGTACTTC. Translated: CASSLRQAQETQYF.

This clonotype was seen once. V is TRBV25-1 and J is TRBJ2-1, with 11 bases that match TRBD2. Germline V lookup: CDR1 MGHDK, CDR2 SYGVNS. Losses at the gene ends were 2 bases for V and 0 bases for J; bases not matched to a gene: 12. The CDR3 covers 20 residues. CDR3 amino acids: CASSEDIAGGPFRSYNEQFF. As DNA, the CDR3 is TGTGCCAGCAGTGAAGACATAGCGGGAGGGCCTTTTCGCTCCTACAATGAGCAGTTCTTC.

V usage is TRBV27 and J usage is TRBJ1-5; D is unclear. CDR3 length: 15 amino acids. V was clipped by 0 bases and J by 0 bases, with 6 bases between them. Germline assignment: CDR1 MNHEY and CDR2 SMNVEV (reference sequence). CDR3 sequence (DNA): TGTGCCAGCAGTTTATCGGGCGGTAGCAATCAGCCCCAGCATTTT. This gives the protein CASSLSGGSNQPQHF.

The rearrangement joins TRBV19 to TRBJ1-2; 7 bases line up with TRBD1. This CDR3 region has 11 residues. CDR1 LNHDA and CDR2 SQIVND come from the germline V gene (reference sequence). V lost 11 bases and J lost 6; bases outside the gene matches: 6. CDR3 loop: CAGSTGNGYTF. As DNA, the CDR3 is TGTGCCGGGTCGACAGGGAATGGCTACACCTTC.

The V gene is TRBV4-1, the J gene TRBJ1-1; 10 bases fit TRBD1. With 4 bases clipped from V and 4 bases from J, the junction kept 6 bases outside the gene matches. CDR3 length equals 15 residues. The germline gives CDR1 MGHRA, CDR2 YSYEKL. CDR3 sequence reads: CASSRGQGEATEAFF. The CDR3 bases are TGCGCCAGCAGCCGCGGACAGGGGGAGGCCACTGAAGCTTTCTTT.

This chain links TRBV5-4 with TRBJ2-7, with D maybe TRBD1 (6 bases). This CDR3 is 16 amino acids long. The germline gives CDR1 SGHNT, CDR2 YYREEE (reference sequence). The V end lost 0 bases, the J end lost 0 bases, and 13 bases lay between the germline ends. CDR3 amino acids: CASSLEGSDSSYEQYF. As DNA, the CDR3 is TGTGCCAGCAGCTTGGAGGGTTCGGACAGCTCCTACGAGCAGTACTTC.

This chain links TRBV4-2 with TRBJ2-6; D possibly corresponds to TRBD2 (5 bases). The V gene's germline CDR1 is LGHNA and CDR2 YNFKEQ. The CDR3 is made up of 19 amino acids. Trimming pared 0 bases from V and 0 bases from J, leaving 15 bases between. DNA of the CDR3: TGTGCCAGCAGCCAAGAGGTTGGGTTTGGAGGCTCTGGGGCCAACGTCCTGACTTTC. This encodes CASSQEVGFGGSGANVLTF.

The CDR3 DNA reads TGTGCCAGCAGCTCCCCCGGGGCTAGCGGGAGCTCCGGGGAGCTGTTTTTT. Protein product: CASSSPGASGSSGELFF. The chain employs TRBV6-1 and TRBJ2-2; 10 nucleotides agree with TRBD2. Germline V gives CDR1 MNHNS, CDR2 SASEGT. This CDR3 has 17 residues. The junction had 13 bases not matched to a gene; V was cut back by 6 bases and J by 6 bases.

The chain uses TRBV11-2 and TRBJ1-6; D is unresolved. The CDR3 contains 15 residues. V was pared by 0 bases and J by 10 bases, with 13 bases between. Germline assignment: CDR1 SGHAT and CDR2 FQNNGV. The CDR3 DNA reads as TGTGCCAGCAGCTTAGACTCAGAGGCGGGATCACCCCTCCACTTT. Translated, it gives CASSLDSEAGSPLHF.

The rearrangement links TRBV24-1 to TRBJ2-7; no definite D call. The V end lost 9 bases, the J end lost 2 bases, and 16 bases lay between the germline ends. CDR1 and CDR2 from the germline V gene are KGHDR and SFDVKD. The CDR3 runs 14 residues. The CDR3 DNA follows: TGTGCCACCGCTACCCAGGTCTTCGCCTACGAGCAGTACTTC. It translates to CATATQVFAYEQYF.

This chain connects TRBV12-3 or TRBV12-4 to TRBJ2-1, with D possibly called TRBD1 or TRBD2 (5 bases each). Trimming shortened V by 6 bases and J by 9 bases, and 15 bases separated the two germline ends. The CDR3 has 13 residues. The CDR3 DNA reads as TGTGCCAGCAGCTCATTCGACAGCGGTGAGCAGTTCTTC. Protein: CASSSFDSGEQFF.

The chain carries TRBV11-2 and TRBJ2-5; no definite D call. The CDR3 runs 14 residues. V shed 5 bases and J shed 1 base, with 11 bases lying between them. Germline V gives CDR1 SGHAT, CDR2 FQNNGV. The CDR3 is CASSPQFFQETQYF. The CDR3 bases are TGTGCCAGCAGCCCCCAGTTTTTCCAAGAGACCCAGTACTTC.

This clonotype was seen a single time. The chain combines TRBV4-1 with TRBJ2-3; D is perhaps TRBD1 or TRBD2 (5 bases each). This CDR3 contains 16 residues. CDR1 MGHRA and CDR2 YSYEKL come from the germline V gene. V was trimmed by 0 bases and J by 0 bases, leaving 10 bases between them. DNA of the CDR3: TGCGCCAGCAGCCAAGATATCGGGGCTAGCACAGATACGCAGTATTTT. Translation: CASSQDIGASTDTQYF.

The rearrangement joins TRBV20-1 to TRBJ2-1; D possibly corresponds to TRBD2 (5 bases). The CDR3 is made up of 14 amino acids. V was cut by 0 bases and J by 8 bases, with 14 bases left in between. CDR1 is DFQATT and CDR2 is SNEGSKA in the germline V gene (reference sequence). In DNA form, the CDR3 reads TGCAGTGCTAGAGATATTTTATCTAGCTATGAGCAGTTCTTC. As protein: CSARDILSSYEQFF.

The chain links TRBV29-1 to TRBJ1-1; D is ambiguous. CDR3 length equals 13 residues. Germline V gene data show CDR1 as SQVTM and CDR2 as ANQGSEA. V was trimmed by 7 bases and J by 7 bases, leaving 19 bases between them. CDR3 in amino acids: CSAVPGGGFEAFF. CDR3 DNA: TGCAGCGCGGTCCCCGGCGGTGGTTTTGAAGCTTTCTTT.

This clonotype was counted between two and nine times. The chain combines TRBV12-3 or TRBV12-4 with TRBJ2-1; 8 nucleotides line up with TRBD1. CDR3 length equals 14 residues. Trimming removed 5 bases from V and 1 base from J; junction bases left unmatched: 1. The CDR3 DNA reads TGTGCCAGCAGTGGGACAGGTTCCTACAATGAGCAGTTCTTC. This encodes CASSGTGSYNEQFF.

The rearrangement joins TRBV27 to TRBJ1-4, with unresolved D. Per germline, CDR1 MNHEY and CDR2 SMNVEV (reference sequence). This CDR3 is 15 amino acids long. Trimming shortened V by 5 bases and J by 7 bases, and 17 bases separated the two germline ends. The CDR3 region is CASSPLTRPGEKLFF. In DNA, the CDR3 is TGTGCCAGCAGTCCTCTGACCCGCCCGGGTGAAAAACTGTTTTTT. Together with reference TRBV27 and TRBJ1-4, the CDR3 gives the full variable domain: EAQVTQNPRYLITVTGKKLTVTCSQNMNHEYMSWYRQDPGLGLRQIYYSMNVEVTDKGDVPEGYKVSRKEKRNFPLILESPSPNQTSLYFCASSPLTRPGEKLFFGSGTQLSVL.

V usage is TRBV11-2 and J usage is TRBJ1-3; D is undetermined. Trimming cost V 5 bases and J 0 bases, with 11 bases left between them. Germline V gene data show CDR1 as SGHAT and CDR2 as FQNNGV. The CDR3 consists of 15 residues. Written as DNA, the CDR3 is TGTGCCAGCAGCCCAGACCAAGACTCTGGAAACACCATATATTTT. As protein: CASSPDQDSGNTIYF.